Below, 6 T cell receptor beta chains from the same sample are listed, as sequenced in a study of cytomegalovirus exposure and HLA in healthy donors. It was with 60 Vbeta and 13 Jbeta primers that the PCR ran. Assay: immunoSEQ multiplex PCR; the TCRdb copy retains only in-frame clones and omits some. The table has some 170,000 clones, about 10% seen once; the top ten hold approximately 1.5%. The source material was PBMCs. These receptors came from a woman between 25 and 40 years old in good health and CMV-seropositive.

The CDR3 nucleotides read TGTGCCAGCAGTGAGGGGGCCCATAATGAAAAACTGTTTTTT. Translating gives CASSEGAHNEKLFF. The V call is TRBV6-1, the J call TRBJ1-4; D perhaps matches TRBD1 (6 bases). Trimming shortened V by 3 bases and J by 4 bases, and 9 bases separated the two germline ends. Germline loops: CDR1 MNHNS, CDR2 SASEGT. This CDR3 comprises 14 residues.

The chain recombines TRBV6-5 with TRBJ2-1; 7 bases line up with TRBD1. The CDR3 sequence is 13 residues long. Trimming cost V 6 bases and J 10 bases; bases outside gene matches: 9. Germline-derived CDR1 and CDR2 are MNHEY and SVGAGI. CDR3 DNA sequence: TGTGCCAGCAGCCCTACAGGGGCACACGAGCAGTTCTTC. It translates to CASSPTGAHEQFF.

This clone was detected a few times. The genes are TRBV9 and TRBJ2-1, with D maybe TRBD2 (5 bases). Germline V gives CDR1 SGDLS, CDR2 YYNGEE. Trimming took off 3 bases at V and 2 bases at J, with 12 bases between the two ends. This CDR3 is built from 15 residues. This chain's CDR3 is CASSAEDAAYNEQFF. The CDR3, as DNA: TGTGCCAGCAGCGCGGAGGACGCCGCCTACAATGAGCAGTTCTTC.

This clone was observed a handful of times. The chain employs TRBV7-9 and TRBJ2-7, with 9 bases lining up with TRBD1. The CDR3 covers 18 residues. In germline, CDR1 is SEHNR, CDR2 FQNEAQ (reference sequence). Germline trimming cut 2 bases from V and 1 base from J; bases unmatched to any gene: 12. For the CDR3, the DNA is TGTGCCAGCAGCTTACGCGGGACAGGGAGTCTTTCGTCCTACGAGCAGTACTTC. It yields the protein CASSLRGTGSLSSYEQYF.

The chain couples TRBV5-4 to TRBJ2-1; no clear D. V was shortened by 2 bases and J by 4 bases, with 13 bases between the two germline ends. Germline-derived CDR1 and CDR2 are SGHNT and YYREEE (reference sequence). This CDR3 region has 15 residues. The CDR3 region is CASSFGSPFYNEQFF. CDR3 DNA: TGTGCCAGCAGCTTCGGGTCGCCTTTTTACAATGAGCAGTTCTTC.

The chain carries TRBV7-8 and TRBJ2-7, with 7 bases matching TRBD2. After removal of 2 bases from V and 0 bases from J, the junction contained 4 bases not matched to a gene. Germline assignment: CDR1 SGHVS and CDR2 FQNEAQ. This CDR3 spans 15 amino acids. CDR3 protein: CASSLTGGSSYEQYF. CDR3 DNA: TGTGCCAGCAGCTTAACGGGAGGAAGCTCCTACGAGCAGTACTTC.